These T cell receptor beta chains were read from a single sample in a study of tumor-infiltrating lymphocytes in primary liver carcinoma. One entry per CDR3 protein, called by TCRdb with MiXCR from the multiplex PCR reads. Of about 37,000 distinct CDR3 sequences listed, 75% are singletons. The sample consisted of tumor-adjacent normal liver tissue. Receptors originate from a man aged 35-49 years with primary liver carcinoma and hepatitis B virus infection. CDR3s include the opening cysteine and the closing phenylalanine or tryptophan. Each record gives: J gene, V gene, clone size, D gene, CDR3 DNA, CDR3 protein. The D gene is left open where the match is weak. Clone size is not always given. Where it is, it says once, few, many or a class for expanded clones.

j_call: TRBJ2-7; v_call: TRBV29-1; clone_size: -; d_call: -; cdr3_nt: TGCAGCGTTGTGGGCGCCCGTGAGCAGTACTTC; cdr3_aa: CSVVGAREQYF
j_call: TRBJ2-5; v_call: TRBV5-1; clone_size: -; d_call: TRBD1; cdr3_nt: TGCGCCAGCAGCTTGTCGACAGGGGCGGTGGAGACTCTGTACTTC; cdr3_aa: CASSLSTGAVETLYF
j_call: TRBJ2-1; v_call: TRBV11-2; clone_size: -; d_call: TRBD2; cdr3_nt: TGTGCCAGCAGCCTTGAGGGAGGGGAACGCTTCAATGAGCAGTTCTTC; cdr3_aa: CASSLEGGERFNEQFF
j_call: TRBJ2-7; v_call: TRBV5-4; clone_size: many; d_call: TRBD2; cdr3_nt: TGTGCCAGCAGCTTGCCGAGCGGGAGGGCCTACGAGCAGTACTTC; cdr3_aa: CASSLPSGRAYEQYF
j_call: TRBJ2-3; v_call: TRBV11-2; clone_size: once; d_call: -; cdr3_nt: TGTGCCAGCAGCTTAGGGACCGATACGCAGTATTTT; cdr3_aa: CASSLGTDTQYF
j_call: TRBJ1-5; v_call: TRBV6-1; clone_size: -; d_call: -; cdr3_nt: TGTGTCAACAGTCAAACAGATACGCAGCATTTT; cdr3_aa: CVNSQTDTQHF
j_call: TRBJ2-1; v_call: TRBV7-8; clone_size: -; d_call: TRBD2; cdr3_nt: TGTGCCAGCACCCCCACGACTGGCGGGAGGGGCAATGAACAGTTCTTC; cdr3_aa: CASTPTTGGRGNEQFF
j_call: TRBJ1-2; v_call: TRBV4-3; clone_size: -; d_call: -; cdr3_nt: TGCACCAGCAGCCAAGAGGGCAACTATGACTACACCTTC; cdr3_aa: CTSSQEGNYDYTF
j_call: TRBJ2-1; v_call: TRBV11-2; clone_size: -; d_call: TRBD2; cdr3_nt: TGTGCCAGCAGCTCAGATAGGAGCGGGAGGCTCTACAATGAGCAGTTCTTC; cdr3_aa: CASSSDRSGRLYNEQFF
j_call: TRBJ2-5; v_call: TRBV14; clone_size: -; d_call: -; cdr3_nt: TGTGCCAGCAGCCGACTAACGGGAGAAGAGACTCAGTACTTC; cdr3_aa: CASSRLTGEETQYF
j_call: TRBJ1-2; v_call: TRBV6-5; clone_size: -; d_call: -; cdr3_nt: TGTGCCAACAGTGTCGGGACAGGCTACACCTTC; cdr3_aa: CANSVGTGYTF
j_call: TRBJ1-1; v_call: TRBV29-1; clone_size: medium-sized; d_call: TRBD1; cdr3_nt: TGCAGCGCTCTACAGGGGGCTAACGCTGAAGCTTTCTTT; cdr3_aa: CSALQGANAEAFF
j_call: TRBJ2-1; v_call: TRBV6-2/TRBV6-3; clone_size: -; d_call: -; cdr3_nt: TGTGCCAGCAGTCCCCACGCTAGCATTGAGCAGTTCTTC; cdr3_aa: CASSPHASIEQFF
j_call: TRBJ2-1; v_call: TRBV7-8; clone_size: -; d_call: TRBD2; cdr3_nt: TGTGTCAGCAGCCTGACTAGCGGGAGGGACGATGAGCAGTTCTTC; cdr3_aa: CVSSLTSGRDDEQFF
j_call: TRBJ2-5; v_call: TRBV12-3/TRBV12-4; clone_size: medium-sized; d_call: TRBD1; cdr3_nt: TGTGCCAGCAGTTCCGGGACAGGGGACCAAGAGACCCAGTACTTC; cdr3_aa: CASSSGTGDQETQYF
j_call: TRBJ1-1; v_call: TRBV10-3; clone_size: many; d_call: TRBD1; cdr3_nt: TGTGCCATCAGGGGGAGGTCACAGGGGTTGAACACTGAAGCTTTCTTT; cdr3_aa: CAIRGRSQGLNTEAFF
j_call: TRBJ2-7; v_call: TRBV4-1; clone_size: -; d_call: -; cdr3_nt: TGTGCCAGCAGCCTCCTAGGGGTAGGGGACGGGCAGTATTTC; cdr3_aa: CASSLLGVGDGQYF
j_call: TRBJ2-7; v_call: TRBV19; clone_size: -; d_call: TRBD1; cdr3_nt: TGTGCCAGTACCCCGACCGGGACAGGGTGTCACGAGCAGTACTTC; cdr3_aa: CASTPTGTGCHEQYF
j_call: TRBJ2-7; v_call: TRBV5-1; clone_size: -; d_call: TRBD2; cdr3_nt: TGCGCCAGGAGCGTAGCGGGAGGGGAGTCAGAGCAGTACTTC; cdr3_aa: CARSVAGGESEQYF
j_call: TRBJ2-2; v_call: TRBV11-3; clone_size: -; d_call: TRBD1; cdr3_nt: TGTGCCAGCAGCTTAGCGACAGGGGGCACCCGGAAGCCGTTTTTT; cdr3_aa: CASSLATGGTRKPFF
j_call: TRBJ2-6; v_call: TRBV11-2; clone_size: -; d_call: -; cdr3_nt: TGTGCCAGCAGCATGGGGGGAGACAGAGACATTTCCCTCTCTGGGGCCAACGTCCCGACTTTC; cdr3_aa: CASSMGGDRDISLSGANVPTF
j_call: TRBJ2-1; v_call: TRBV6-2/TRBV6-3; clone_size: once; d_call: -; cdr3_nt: TGTGCCAGCATTGACCCGGTGGTCAATGAGCAGTTCTTC; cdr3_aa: CASIDPVVNEQFF
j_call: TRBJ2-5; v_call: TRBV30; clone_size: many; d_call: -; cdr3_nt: TGTGCCTGGAGTGTATTGGGGGAGACCCAGTACTTC; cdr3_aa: CAWSVLGETQYF